What follows are 18 T cell receptor beta chains derived from one specimen sequenced in a study of blood T cell repertoires in COVID-19. Clones were read by immunoSEQ multiplex PCR, and TCRdb kept only the in-frame ones, dropping some. The table includes under 300,000 clones, around 86% detected once. Sequences were obtained from peripheral blood. Every receptor here comes from a man aged 18 to 30 with active or convalescent COVID-19.

V usage is TRBV5-4 and J usage is TRBJ2-7, with D perhaps matching TRBD2 (5 bases). This CDR3 region has 12 residues. Germline V CDR1 and CDR2: SGHNT, YYREEE (reference sequence). Deletions cut 5 bases from V and 4 bases from J, with 10 bases between. DNA for the CDR3: TGTGCCAGCAGGGGAGACGGATACGAGCAGTACTTC. Translation gives CASRGDGYEQYF.

V and J are TRBV6-5 and TRBJ1-6; 7 nucleotides line up with TRBD1. There are 13 residues in the CDR3. From germline, CDR1 is MNHEY and CDR2 SVGAGI. With V trimmed by 7 bases and J by 6 bases, 3 bases remained unmatched. CDR3 region: CASKTGTNSPLHF. The CDR3 coding sequence is TGTGCCAGCAAGACAGGGACTAATTCACCCCTCCACTTT.

The V and J genes are TRBV2 and TRBJ2-3, with TRBD2 identical over 7 bases. The CDR3 has 13 residues. Trimming at V came to 3 bases and at J to 7 bases, leaving 4 bases not matched to a gene. The V gene's germline CDR1 is SNHLY and CDR2 FYNNEI. CDR3 amino acids: CASSEAGVNTQYF. The DNA for the CDR3 is TGTGCCAGCAGTGAGGCGGGGGTAAATACGCAGTATTTT.

J is TRBJ2-3 and V is TRBV7-3; maybe TRBD2 (6 bases). Germline lookup yields CDR1 SGHTA and CDR2 FQGTGA. The CDR3 has 15 amino acids. Trimming removed 4 bases at V and 4 bases at J, with 15 bases between. The chain's CDR3 is CASSSTGAAPDTQYF. CDR3 coding DNA: TGTGCCAGCAGCTCCACGGGAGCGGCTCCAGATACGCAGTATTTT.

In DNA, the CDR3 is TGTGCCAGCTCTCGGGGAGGAGACAATGAGCAGTTCTTC. Protein: CASSRGGDNEQFF. The chain carries TRBV18 and TRBJ2-1, with a weak D call TRBD2 (6 bases). Trimming took 6 bases from V and 5 from J, leaving 11 bases between them. The CDR3 runs to 13 residues. Germline CDR1 reads KGHSH; CDR2 reads LQKENI.

CDR3 protein: CASVRGQNSYEQYF. For the CDR3, the DNA is TGTGCCAGCGTGCGCGGACAAAACTCCTACGAGCAGTACTTC. This chain connects TRBV6-5 to TRBJ2-7; a possible D gene is TRBD1 (5 bases). Germline CDR1 and CDR2: MNHEY and SVGAGI. The CDR3 extends over 14 amino acids. Deletions cut 8 bases from V and 0 bases from J, with 14 bases between.

V is TRBV19 and J is TRBJ1-5; the match to TRBD1 covers 9 bases. The germline gives CDR1 LNHDA, CDR2 SQIVND (reference sequence). The CDR3 runs to 13 residues. V dropped 8 bases and J dropped 7; count of bases not matched to a gene: 6. CDR3 loop: CASRDRVIQPQHF. The CDR3 DNA reads as TGTGCCAGTCGGGACAGGGTTATCCAGCCCCAGCATTTT.

V usage is TRBV9 and J usage is TRBJ1-1; D gene unclear. Trimming pared 0 bases from V and 6 bases from J, leaving 9 bases between. The CDR3 has 13 residues. CDR1 SGDLS and CDR2 YYNGEE come from the germline V gene. CDR3 amino acids: CASSVGTEPEAFF. The CDR3 DNA sequence: TGTGCCAGCAGCGTAGGAACAGAGCCTGAAGCTTTCTTT. The whole variable domain, filled in from reference TRBV9 and TRBJ1-1, reads DSGVTQTPKHLITATGQRVTLRCSPRSGDLSVYWYQQSLDQGLQFLIQYYNGEERAKGNILERFSAQQFPDLHSELNLSSLELGDSALYFCASSVGTEPEAFFGQGTRLTVV.

The V gene is TRBV19, the J gene TRBJ2-7, with a weak D call TRBD2 (5 bases). The CDR3 sequence is 15 residues long. V was shortened by 4 bases and J by 4 bases, with 17 bases between the two germline ends. CDR1 LNHDA and CDR2 SQIVND come from the germline V gene (reference sequence). The CDR3 nucleotides read TGTGCCAGTAGTACCATCTCCGGACGAGGGTACGAGCAGTACTTC. It encodes CASSTISGRGYEQYF.

This chain connects TRBV7-9 to TRBJ2-7; possible D gene TRBD2, 5 bases. CDR1 is SEHNR, CDR2 FQNEAQ, per germline (reference sequence). The V end was cut by 2 bases, the J end by 0 bases, with 14 bases between. The CDR3 spans 16 residues. This CDR3 is CASSLMTGVHSYEQYF. The CDR3 nucleotides are TGTGCCAGCAGCTTAATGACCGGGGTTCACTCCTACGAGCAGTACTTC.

The chain recombines TRBV28 with TRBJ2-7, with no clear D. From germline, CDR1 is MDHEN and CDR2 SYDVKM. V lost 6 bases and J 2 bases, leaving 8 bases between the germline ends. CDR3 length equals 12 residues. The CDR3 reads CASSGVAYEQYF. The CDR3 DNA reads TGTGCCAGCAGCGGAGTGGCCTACGAGCAGTACTTC.

V usage is TRBV28 and J usage is TRBJ1-5; no clear D gene. With 2 bases removed from V and 3 bases from J, the gap between germline ends came to 11 bases. Germline CDR1 is MDHEN and CDR2 is SYDVKM. The CDR3 consists of 15 residues. As DNA, the CDR3 is TGTGCCAGCAGTTTACCCAGAGGAGTCAATCAGCCCCAGCATTTT. Residues: CASSLPRGVNQPQHF. The variable domain in full, with the rest retrieved from reference TRBV28 and TRBJ1-5, is DVKVTQSSRYLVKRTGEKVFLECVQDMDHENMFWYRQDPGLGLRLIYFSYDVKMKEKGDIPEGYSVSREKKERFSLILESASTNQTSMYLCASSLPRGVNQPQHFGDGTRLSIL.

The chain combines TRBV9 with TRBJ2-7; 7 bases are shared with TRBD2. This CDR3 spans 15 amino acids. J lost 2 bases, V lost 3 bases, and 8 bases had no gene match. Germline V lookup: CDR1 SGDLS, CDR2 YYNGEE. CDR3 in amino acids: CASSATGTNTYEQYF. The CDR3 DNA is TGTGCCAGCAGCGCAACCGGGACTAACACCTACGAGCAGTACTTC. The entire variable domain, with the rest obtained from reference TRBV9 and TRBJ2-7, is as follows: DSGVTQTPKHLITATGQRVTLRCSPRSGDLSVYWYQQSLDQGLQFLIQYYNGEERAKGNILERFSAQQFPDLHSELNLSSLELGDSALYFCASSATGTNTYEQYFGPGTRLTVT.

The genes are TRBV28 and TRBJ2-3, with 7 nucleotides matching TRBD2. Germline CDR1 MDHEN, CDR2 SYDVKM. V shed 4 bases, J shed 3 bases, and the junction held 4 bases outside the gene matches. The CDR3 spans 14 residues. CDR3 coding DNA: TGTGCCAGCAGTTGGCTAGCGGAGACAGATACGCAGTATTTT. Translating gives CASSWLAETDTQYF.

This chain connects TRBV7-3 to TRBJ2-2; D is unresolved. Germline V gene sequence: CDR1 SGHTA, CDR2 FQGTGA. The CDR3 extends over 13 amino acids. The germline V and J ends were trimmed by 0 bases and 7 bases, with 6 bases remaining between them. The CDR3 DNA follows: TGTGCCAGCAGCTTAACTAGCAACGGGGAGCTGTTTTTT. Its translation: CASSLTSNGELFF.

The chain joins TRBV7-3 to TRBJ1-6, with TRBD1 identical over 8 bases. The germline V gene has CDR1 SGHTA and CDR2 FQGTGA. This CDR3 is 14 amino acids long. The V segment lost 8 bases and the J segment 13 bases; nucleotides outside the gene matches: 13. In DNA form, the CDR3 reads TGTGCCAGCGAAGGGGGACAGGAAGACTTTCCCCTCCACTTT. This gives the protein CASEGGQEDFPLHF.

The chain couples TRBV24-1 to TRBJ2-3, with D perhaps matching TRBD2 (6 bases). Per germline, CDR1 KGHDR and CDR2 SFDVKD. The CDR3 sequence is 11 residues long. Trimming took off 9 bases at V and 5 bases at J, with 8 bases between the two ends. As DNA, the CDR3 is TGTGCCACCGGGGAGGAAGATACGCAGTATTTT. Its translation: CATGEEDTQYF.

J is TRBJ1-1 and V is TRBV25-1; D gene uncertain. CDR1 and CDR2 from the germline V gene are MGHDK and SYGVNS. V was cut by 2 bases and J by 13 bases, with 14 bases left in between. CDR3 size: 12 residues. The DNA for the CDR3 is TGTGCCAGCAGTGAAAGTAGAATGAACGTTTTCTTT. It yields the protein CASSESRMNVFF.